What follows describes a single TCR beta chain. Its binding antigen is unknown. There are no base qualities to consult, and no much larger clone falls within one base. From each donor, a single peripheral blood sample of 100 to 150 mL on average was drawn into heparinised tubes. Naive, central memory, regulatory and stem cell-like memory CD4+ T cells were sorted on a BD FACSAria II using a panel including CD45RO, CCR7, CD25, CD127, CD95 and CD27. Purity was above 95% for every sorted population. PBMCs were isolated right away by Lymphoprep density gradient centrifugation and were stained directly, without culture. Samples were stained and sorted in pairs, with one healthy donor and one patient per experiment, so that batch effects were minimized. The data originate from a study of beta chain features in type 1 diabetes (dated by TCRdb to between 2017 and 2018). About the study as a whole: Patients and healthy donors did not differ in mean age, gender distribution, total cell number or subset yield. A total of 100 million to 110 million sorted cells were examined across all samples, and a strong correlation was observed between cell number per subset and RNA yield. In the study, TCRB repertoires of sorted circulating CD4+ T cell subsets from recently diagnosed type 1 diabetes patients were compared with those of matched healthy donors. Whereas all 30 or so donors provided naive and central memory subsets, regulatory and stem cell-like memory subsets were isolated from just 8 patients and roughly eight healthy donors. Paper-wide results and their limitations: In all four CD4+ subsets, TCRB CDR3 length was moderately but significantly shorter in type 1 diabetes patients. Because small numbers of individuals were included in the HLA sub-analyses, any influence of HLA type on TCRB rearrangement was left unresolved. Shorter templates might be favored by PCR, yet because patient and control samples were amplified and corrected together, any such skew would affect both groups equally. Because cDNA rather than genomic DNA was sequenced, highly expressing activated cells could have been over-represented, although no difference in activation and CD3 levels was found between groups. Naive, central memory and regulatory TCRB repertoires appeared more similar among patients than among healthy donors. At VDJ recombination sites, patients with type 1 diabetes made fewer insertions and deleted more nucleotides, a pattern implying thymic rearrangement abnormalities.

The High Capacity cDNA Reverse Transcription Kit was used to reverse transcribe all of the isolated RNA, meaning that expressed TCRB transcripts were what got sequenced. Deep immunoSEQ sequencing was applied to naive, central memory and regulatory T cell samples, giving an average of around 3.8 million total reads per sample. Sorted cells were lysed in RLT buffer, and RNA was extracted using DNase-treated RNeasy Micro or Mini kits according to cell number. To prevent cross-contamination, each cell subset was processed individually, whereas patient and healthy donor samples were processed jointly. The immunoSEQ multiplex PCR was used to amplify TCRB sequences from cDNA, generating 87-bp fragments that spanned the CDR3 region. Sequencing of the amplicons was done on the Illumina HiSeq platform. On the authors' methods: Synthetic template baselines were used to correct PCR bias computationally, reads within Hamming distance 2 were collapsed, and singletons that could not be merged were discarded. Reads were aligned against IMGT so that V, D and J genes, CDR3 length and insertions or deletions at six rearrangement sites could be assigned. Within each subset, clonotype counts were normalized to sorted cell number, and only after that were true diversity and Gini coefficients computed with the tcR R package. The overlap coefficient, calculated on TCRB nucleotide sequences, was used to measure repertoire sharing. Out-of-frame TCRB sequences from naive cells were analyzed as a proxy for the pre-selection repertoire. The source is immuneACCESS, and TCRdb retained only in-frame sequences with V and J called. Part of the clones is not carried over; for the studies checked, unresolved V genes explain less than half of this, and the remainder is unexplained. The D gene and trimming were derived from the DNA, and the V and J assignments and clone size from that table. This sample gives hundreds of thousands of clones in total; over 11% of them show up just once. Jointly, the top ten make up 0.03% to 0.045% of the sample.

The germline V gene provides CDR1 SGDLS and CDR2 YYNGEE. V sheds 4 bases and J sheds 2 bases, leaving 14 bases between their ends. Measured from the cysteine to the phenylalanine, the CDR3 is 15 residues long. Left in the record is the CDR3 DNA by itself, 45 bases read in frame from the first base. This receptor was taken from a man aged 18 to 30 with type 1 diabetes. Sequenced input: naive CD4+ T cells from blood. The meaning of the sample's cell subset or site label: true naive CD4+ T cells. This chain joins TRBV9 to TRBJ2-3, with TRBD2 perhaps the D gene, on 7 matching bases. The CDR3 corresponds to CASSPWGGATDTQYF. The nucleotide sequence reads TGTGCCAGCAGCCCCTGGGGGGGCGCCACAGATACGCAGTATTTT.